One and the same sample provided the 5 T cell receptor beta chains below, sequenced in a study of blood T cell repertoires in COVID-19. Profiling relied on immunoSEQ multiplex PCR, and the TCRdb table lists in-frame clones only, not all of them. The repertoire holds about 45,000 clones, about 90% seen once, with about 9.2% in the top ten. Material: peripheral blood. These TCRs come from a human donor in a cohort sampled during active COVID-19.

The gene calls are TRBV19 and TRBJ1-1, with TRBD1 identical over 7 bases. After removal of 6 bases from V and 4 bases from J, the junction contained 5 bases not matched to a gene. Germline CDR1 reads LNHDA; CDR2 reads SQIVND (reference sequence). The CDR3 sequence is 13 residues long. The CDR3 spells CASSRQGVTEAFF. In nucleotides, the CDR3 is TGTGCCAGTAGCAGGCAGGGGGTCACTGAAGCTTTCTTT.

The rearrangement joins TRBV3-1 (or the pseudogene TRBV3-2) to TRBJ1-5; a possible D gene is TRBD1 (5 bases). Trimming took 3 bases from V and 0 from J, leaving 6 bases between them. This CDR3 has 14 amino acids. Germline V gives CDR1 LGHDT, CDR2 YNNKEL (reference sequence). The CDR3: CASSQTVSNQPQHF. DNA of the CDR3: TGTGCCAGCAGCCAGACAGTTAGCAATCAGCCCCAGCATTTT.

The gene calls are TRBV4-2 and TRBJ2-3; D may be TRBD2 (5 bases). The CDR3 totals 15 residues. V lost 5 bases and J 1 base, leaving 13 bases between the germline ends. Germline CDR1 and CDR2: LGHNA and YNFKEQ. The CDR3 protein is CASSSPGIGTDTQYF. The CDR3 DNA sequence: TGTGCCAGCAGCAGCCCGGGGATCGGCACAGATACGCAGTATTTT.

The CDR3 DNA sequence: TGTGCCAGCAGCGGACAGGGCCATCAGCCCCAGCATTTT. Its translation is CASSGQGHQPQHF. The V and J genes are TRBV12-3 or TRBV12-4 and TRBJ1-5; 8 positions agree with TRBD1. CDR3 length: 13 residues. V dropped 6 bases and J dropped 5; count of bases not matched to a gene: 3.

The gene calls are TRBV10-3 and TRBJ2-3, with TRBD2 matching 13 bases. The CDR3 extends over 16 amino acids. The V gene end was trimmed by 2 bases and the J gene end by 1 base; junction bases not matched to a gene: 0. Germline CDR1 is ENHRY and CDR2 is SYGVKD. CDR3 bases: TGTGCCATCAGTGAGGGACTAGCGGGGGGCACAGATACGCAGTATTTT. Translation gives CAISEGLAGGTDTQYF.